This TCR beta chain emerged from a study of blood T cell repertoires in COVID-19. Study overall: Nucleic acid was either cDNA or gDNA, and it came from T cells, B-cell-depleted T cells, or PBMCs.

Authors' data handling: Reference gene primer amplification gave nucleated cell count estimates. Some clones are missing from TCRdb's copy, which holds only in-frame ones; the method was immunoSEQ multiplex PCR. V, J and clone size derive from that table, while D and trimming were established from the DNA sequence. Here the sample spans about 430,000 clones, 70% to 90% being singletons. V gave up 6 bases and J gave up 3 bases; unmatched junction bases: 13. The germline V gene has CDR1 MNHEY and CDR2 SMNVEV (reference sequence). The CDR3 spans 16 residues. Shortly before study entry, within 2 weeks, exposed participants had met a COVID-19 case.

This clonotype was sampled from a woman under 30 who had been exposed to COVID-19. This chain joins TRBV27 and TRBJ2-7, with 8 positions matching TRBD1. Sample: PBMCs or T cells enriched from blood (not recorded which). This CDR3 is CASSLTQGAIDYEQYF. The CDR3 nucleotides are TGTGCCAGCAGCCTCACCCAGGGGGCCATCGACTACGAGCAGTACTTC.